The clone carrying this T cell receptor beta chain was recorded a few times. The CDR3 is made up of 14 amino acids. Germline CDR1 and CDR2: SQVTM and ANQGSEA. Trimming removed 5 bases from V and 4 bases from J; junction bases left unmatched: 10. The data are from a study of immune evolution from preneoplasia to lung adenocarcinoma. Clones were read by immunoSEQ multiplex PCR, and TCRdb kept only the in-frame ones, dropping some. There are approximately 7,000 clones in the sample; roughly 80% occur only once, and roughly 6.1% lies in the top ten. The sequenced sample was FFPE adjacent normal lung tissue. The sequence came from a person aged 55 to 79 with lung adenocarcinoma. The rearrangement uses TRBV29-1 and TRBJ2-7, with 8 bases matching TRBD1. CDR3 bases: TGCAGCGTTACCGGACAGGGAGGAGGATACGAGCAGTACTTC. Translation gives CSVTGQGGGYEQYF.